This T cell receptor (beta chain) was identified in a study of CD8+CD57+ T cells in acquired aplastic anemia. CD8+CD57+ cell expansion, shown by flow cytometry, had occurred in the patients selected for sequencing. After removal of 6 bases from V and 9 bases from J, the junction contained 14 bases not matched to a gene. The CDR3 loop spans 14 amino acids. Germline V gives CDR1 SEHNR, CDR2 FQNEAQ (reference sequence). It was genomic DNA that served as the template for profiling TCR beta VDJ and CDR3. One entry per CDR3 protein results from TCRdb running MiXCR on the reads. The sample lists 110,000 or so distinct CDR3 sequences; about 50% were seen once.

The genes are TRBV7-9 and TRBJ2-7; 7 positions agree with TRBD2. The sequence was obtained from a human donor with aplastic anemia. Sequencing was done on a sample of sorted CD4+, CD8+, or CD8+CD57+ T cells (not recorded which) from PBMCs. CDR3 protein: CASRWGLLARGQYF. CDR3 DNA sequence: TGTGCCAGCAGGTGGGGACTATTAGCGAGGGGGCAGTACTTC.